This T cell receptor beta chain was identified in a study of blood T cell repertoires in COVID-19. Overall study context: The United States, Italy and Spain supplied acute and convalescent COVID-19 samples. The cDNA or gDNA used as material had been derived from T cells, B-cell-depleted T cells, or PBMCs.

In the source study's methods: Nucleated cell counts were estimated from reference gene primer amplification. Sequencing was performed with immunoSEQ multiplex PCR; in TCRdb, only in-frame clones are kept and a portion is missing. The V and J calls and clone size were taken over from that table, and D and trimming were inferred from the DNA. The sample carries under 200,000 clones, 83% recorded once. This clone showed up just a few times. The germline V gene encodes CDR1 MNHEY and CDR2 SMNVEV (reference sequence). The ends were cut back, 6 bases at V and 5 bases at J, with 13 bases in the middle. The CDR3 consists of 13 residues.

The V gene is TRBV27, the J gene TRBJ1-1; a weak D match, TRBD1 (5 bases). The sequenced sample was peripheral blood. This sequence was found in a human donor in a cohort sampled during active COVID-19. CDR3 sequence reads: CASRQWEGTEAFF. In DNA form, the CDR3 reads TGTGCCAGCAGGCAATGGGAGGGGACTGAAGCTTTCTTT.